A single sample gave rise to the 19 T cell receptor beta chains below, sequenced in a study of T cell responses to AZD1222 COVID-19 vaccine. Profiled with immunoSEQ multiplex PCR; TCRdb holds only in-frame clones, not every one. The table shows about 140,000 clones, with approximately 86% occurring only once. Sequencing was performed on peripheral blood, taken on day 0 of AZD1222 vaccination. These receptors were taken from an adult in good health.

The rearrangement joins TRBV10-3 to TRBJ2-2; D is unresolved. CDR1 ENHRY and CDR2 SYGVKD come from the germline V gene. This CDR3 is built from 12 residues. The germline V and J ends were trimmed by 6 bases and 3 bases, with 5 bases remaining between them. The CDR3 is CAIRVYTGELFF. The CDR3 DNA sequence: TGTGCCATCAGGGTCTACACCGGGGAGCTGTTTTTT.

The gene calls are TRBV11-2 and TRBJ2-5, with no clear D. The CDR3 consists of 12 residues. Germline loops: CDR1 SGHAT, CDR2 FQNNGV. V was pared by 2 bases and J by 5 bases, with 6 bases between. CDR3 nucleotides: TGTGCCAGCAGCTTAAACCGGGAGACCCAGTACTTC. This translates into CASSLNRETQYF.

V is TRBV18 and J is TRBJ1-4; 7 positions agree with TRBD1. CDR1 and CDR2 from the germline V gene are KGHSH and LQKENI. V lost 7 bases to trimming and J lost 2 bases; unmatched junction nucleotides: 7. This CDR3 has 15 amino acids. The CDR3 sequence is CASLKGALTNEKLFF. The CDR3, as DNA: TGTGCCAGCTTAAAGGGGGCGTTGACTAATGAAAAACTGTTTTTT.

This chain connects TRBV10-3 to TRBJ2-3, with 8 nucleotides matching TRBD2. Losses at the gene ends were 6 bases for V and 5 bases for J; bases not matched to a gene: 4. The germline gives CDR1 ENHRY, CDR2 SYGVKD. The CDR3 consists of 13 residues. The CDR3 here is CAIRSTSGDTQYF. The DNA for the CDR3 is TGTGCCATCAGGTCTACTAGCGGAGATACGCAGTATTTT.

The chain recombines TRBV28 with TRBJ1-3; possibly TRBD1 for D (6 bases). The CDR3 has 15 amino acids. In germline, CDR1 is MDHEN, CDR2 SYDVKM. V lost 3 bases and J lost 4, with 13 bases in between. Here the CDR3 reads CASSLGGAGGNTIYF. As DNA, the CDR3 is TGTGCCAGCAGTTTGGGGGGGGCCGGGGGAAACACCATATATTTT.

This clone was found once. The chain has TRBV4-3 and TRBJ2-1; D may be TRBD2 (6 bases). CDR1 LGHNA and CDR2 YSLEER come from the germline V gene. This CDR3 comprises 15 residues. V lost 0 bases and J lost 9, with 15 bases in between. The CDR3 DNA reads TGCGCCAGCAGCCAAGAGACTAGTTTCCAAGGTGAGCAGTTCTTC. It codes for CASSQETSFQGEQFF.

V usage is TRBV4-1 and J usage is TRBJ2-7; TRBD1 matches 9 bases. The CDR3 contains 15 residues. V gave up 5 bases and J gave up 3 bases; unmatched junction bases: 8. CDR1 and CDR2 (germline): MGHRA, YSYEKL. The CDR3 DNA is TGCGCCAGCAGCTATACGGGACAGGGTGTCTACGAGCAGTACTTC. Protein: CASSYTGQGVYEQYF.

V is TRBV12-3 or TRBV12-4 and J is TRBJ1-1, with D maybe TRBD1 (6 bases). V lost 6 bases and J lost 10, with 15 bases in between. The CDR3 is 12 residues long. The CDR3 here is CASSVGGGGAFF. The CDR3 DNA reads TGTGCCAGCAGCGTAGGAGGGGGTGGAGCTTTCTTT.

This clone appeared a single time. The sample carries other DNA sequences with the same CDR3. CDR3: CASSLNTEAFF. In nucleotides, the CDR3 is TGTGCCAGTTCATTGAACACTGAAGCTTTCTTT. This chain connects TRBV5-4 to TRBJ1-1; D remains unclear. Trimming cost V 8 bases and J 0 bases, with 5 bases left between them. The CDR3 length is 11 residues. The germline V gene encodes CDR1 SGHNT and CDR2 YYREEE (reference sequence).

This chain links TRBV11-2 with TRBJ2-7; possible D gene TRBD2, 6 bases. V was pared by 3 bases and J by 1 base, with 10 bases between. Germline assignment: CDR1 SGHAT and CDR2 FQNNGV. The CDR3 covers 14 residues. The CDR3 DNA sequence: TGTGCCAGCAGCTTTATAGCGGATTCCTACGAGCAGTACTTC. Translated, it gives CASSFIADSYEQYF.

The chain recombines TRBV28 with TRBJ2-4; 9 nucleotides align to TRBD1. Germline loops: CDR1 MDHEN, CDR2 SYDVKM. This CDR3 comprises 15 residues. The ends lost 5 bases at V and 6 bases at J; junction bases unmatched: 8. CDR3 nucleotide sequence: TGTGCCAGCAGTCCCCGGACAGGGGATTTAAACATTCAGTACTTC. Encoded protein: CASSPRTGDLNIQYF. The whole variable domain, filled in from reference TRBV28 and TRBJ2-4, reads DVKVTQSSRYLVKRTGEKVFLECVQDMDHENMFWYRQDPGLGLRLIYFSYDVKMKEKGDIPEGYSVSREKKERFSLILESASTNQTSMYLCASSPRTGDLNIQYFGAGTRLSVL.

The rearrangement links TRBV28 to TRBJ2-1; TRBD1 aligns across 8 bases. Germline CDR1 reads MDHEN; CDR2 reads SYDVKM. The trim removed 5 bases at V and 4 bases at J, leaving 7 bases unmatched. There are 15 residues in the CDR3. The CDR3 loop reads CASSVPGQEYNEQFF. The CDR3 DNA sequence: TGTGCCAGCAGTGTACCGGGACAGGAGTACAATGAGCAGTTCTTC.

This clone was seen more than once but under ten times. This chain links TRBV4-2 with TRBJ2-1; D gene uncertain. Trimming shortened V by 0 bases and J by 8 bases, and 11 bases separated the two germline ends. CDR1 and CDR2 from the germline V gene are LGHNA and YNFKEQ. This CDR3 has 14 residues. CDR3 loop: CASSQEVRGDEQFF. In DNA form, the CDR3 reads TGTGCCAGCAGCCAAGAGGTTCGTGGGGATGAGCAGTTCTTC.

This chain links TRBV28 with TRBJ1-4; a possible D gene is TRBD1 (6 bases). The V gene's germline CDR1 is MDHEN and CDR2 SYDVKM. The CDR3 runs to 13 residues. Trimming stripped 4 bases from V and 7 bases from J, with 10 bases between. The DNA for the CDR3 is TGTGCCAGCAGTTCAAACAGGGTTGAAAAACTGTTTTTT. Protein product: CASSSNRVEKLFF. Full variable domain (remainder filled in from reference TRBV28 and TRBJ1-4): DVKVTQSSRYLVKRTGEKVFLECVQDMDHENMFWYRQDPGLGLRLIYFSYDVKMKEKGDIPEGYSVSREKKERFSLILESASTNQTSMYLCASSSNRVEKLFFGSGTQLSVL.

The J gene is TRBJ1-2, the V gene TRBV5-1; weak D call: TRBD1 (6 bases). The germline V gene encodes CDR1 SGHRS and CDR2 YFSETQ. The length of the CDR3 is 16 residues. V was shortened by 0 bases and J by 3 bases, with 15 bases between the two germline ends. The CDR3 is CASSLAVNRADYGYTF. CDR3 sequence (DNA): TGCGCCAGCAGCTTGGCGGTTAACAGGGCAGACTATGGCTACACCTTC.

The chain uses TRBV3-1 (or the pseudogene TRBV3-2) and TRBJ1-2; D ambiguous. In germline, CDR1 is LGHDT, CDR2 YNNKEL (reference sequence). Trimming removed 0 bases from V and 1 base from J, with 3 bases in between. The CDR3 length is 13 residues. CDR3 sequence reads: CASSQDINYGYTF. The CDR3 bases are TGTGCCAGCAGCCAAGATATTAACTATGGCTACACCTTC.

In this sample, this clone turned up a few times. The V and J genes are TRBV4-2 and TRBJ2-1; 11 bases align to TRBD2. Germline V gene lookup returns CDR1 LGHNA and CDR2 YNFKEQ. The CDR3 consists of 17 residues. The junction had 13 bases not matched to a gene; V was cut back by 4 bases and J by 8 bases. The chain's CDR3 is CASSLATLAGGSDEQFF. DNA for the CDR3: TGTGCCAGCAGCCTGGCCACCCTAGCGGGAGGTAGCGATGAGCAGTTCTTC.

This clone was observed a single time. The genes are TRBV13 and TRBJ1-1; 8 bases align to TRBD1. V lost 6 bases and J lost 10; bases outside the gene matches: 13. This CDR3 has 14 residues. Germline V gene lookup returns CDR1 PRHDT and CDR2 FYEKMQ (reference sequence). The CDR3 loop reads CASRSTGAVSRAFF. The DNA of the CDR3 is TGTGCCAGCAGATCGACAGGGGCGGTTAGTAGAGCTTTCTTT.

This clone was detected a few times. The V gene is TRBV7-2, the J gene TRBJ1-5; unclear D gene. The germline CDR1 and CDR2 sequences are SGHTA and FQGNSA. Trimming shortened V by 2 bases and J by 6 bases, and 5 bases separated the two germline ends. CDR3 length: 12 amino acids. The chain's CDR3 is CASSLWGQPQHF. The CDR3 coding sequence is TGTGCCAGCAGCTTATGGGGTCAGCCCCAGCATTTT.